One sample yielded the 10 T cell receptor beta chains listed below, sequenced in a study of cytomegalovirus exposure and HLA in healthy donors. The PCR made use of 60 Vbeta and 13 Jbeta primers. Profiled with immunoSEQ multiplex PCR; TCRdb holds only in-frame clones, not every one. The profile covers around 150,000 clones, with roughly 80% appearing a single time and 1.4% to 1.5% taken by the ten largest. Sequencing was performed on PBMCs. The receptors were sampled from a male donor in good health and CMV-seronegative.

The chain is built from TRBV2 and TRBJ1-1; no definite D call. V was cut by 4 bases and J by 3 bases, with 9 bases left in between. CDR3 length equals 13 residues. The germline V gene has CDR1 SNHLY and CDR2 FYNNEI. The DNA for the CDR3 is TGTGCCAGCAGTGTCTCCAGGTACACTGAAGCTTTCTTT. Protein: CASSVSRYTEAFF.

This chain uses TRBV7-2 with TRBJ1-1, with D possibly TRBD1 on 5 matching bases. The V and J ends lost 5 bases and 5 bases respectively, with 12 bases between them. The CDR3 runs to 13 residues. Looked up from germline, CDR1 is SGHTA and CDR2 is FQGNSA. DNA of the CDR3: TGTGCCAGCAGCCAGCAGCGGGGGACTGAAGCTTTCTTT. Translation gives CASSQQRGTEAFF.

The V and J genes are TRBV7-8 and TRBJ2-1; D unresolved. Germline CDR1 and CDR2: SGHVS and FQNEAQ. V dropped 8 bases and J dropped 8 bases, with 22 bases sitting between them. This CDR3 contains 15 residues. This CDR3 is CASAAALGLSDEQFF. In DNA, the CDR3 is TGTGCCAGCGCCGCGGCGCTAGGTCTTTCAGATGAGCAGTTCTTC.

A single count supports this clone. The gene calls are TRBV9 and TRBJ1-1, with D perhaps TRBD1 (6 bases). Trimming cost V 2 bases and J 8 bases, with 13 bases left between them. The V gene's germline CDR1 is SGDLS and CDR2 YYNGEE. This CDR3 has 13 residues. The CDR3 nucleotides are TGTGCCAGCAGCGTTGGGGGGGCGGAAGAAGCTTTCTTT. Its protein product is CASSVGGAEEAFF. The variable domain in full, with the rest retrieved from reference TRBV9 and TRBJ1-1, is DSGVTQTPKHLITATGQRVTLRCSPRSGDLSVYWYQQSLDQGLQFLIQYYNGEERAKGNILERFSAQQFPDLHSELNLSSLELGDSALYFCASSVGGAEEAFFGQGTRLTVV.

The chain couples TRBV10-3 to TRBJ1-2; D not resolved. Deletions cut 0 bases from V and 2 bases from J, with 16 bases between. The CDR3 is 17 amino acids. Per germline, CDR1 ENHRY and CDR2 SYGVKD. The CDR3, as DNA: TGTGCCATCAGTGAGTCTAGGACTCCCACGGGAAACTATGGCTACACCTTC. This codes for CAISESRTPTGNYGYTF.

The rearrangement joins TRBV5-4 to TRBJ2-1; 11 bases are a match to TRBD1. CDR1 and CDR2 from the germline V gene are SGHNT and YYREEE (reference sequence). J was trimmed by 4 bases and V by 4 bases; bases with no gene match: 4. The CDR3 has 15 amino acids. The CDR3 nucleotides are TGTGCCAGCAGCGCCGGGACAGGGGGATACAATGAGCAGTTCTTC. This sequence encodes CASSAGTGGYNEQFF.

This chain uses TRBV7-3 with TRBJ1-1; no firm D call. V lost 3 bases to trimming and J lost 3 bases, with 14 bases between them. Germline CDR1 and CDR2: SGHTA and FQGTGA. The CDR3 spans 15 residues. CDR3 in amino acids: CASSFRGSGYTEAFF. The CDR3, as DNA: TGTGCCAGCAGCTTCCGAGGAAGTGGGTACACTGAAGCTTTCTTT.

The chain is built from TRBV30 and TRBJ1-1, with unresolved D. V shed 2 bases and J shed 0 bases, with 7 bases lying between them. CDR1 is GTSNPN and CDR2 is SVGIG in the germline V gene (reference sequence). This CDR3 is built from 13 residues. CDR3 in DNA: TGTGCCTGGAGTCGAGGGATGAACACTGAAGCTTTCTTT. It yields the protein CAWSRGMNTEAFF.

V usage is TRBV6-1 and J usage is TRBJ1-5, with D unresolved. CDR1 MNHNS and CDR2 SASEGT come from the germline V gene. The CDR3 consists of 15 residues. Trimming removed 5 bases at V and 0 bases at J, with 11 bases between. CDR3 DNA sequence: TGTGCCAGCAGTCTAGGCCTGTATAGCAATCAGCCCCAGCATTTT. This gives the protein CASSLGLYSNQPQHF.

This sequence joins TRBV28 and TRBJ2-5; D might be TRBD1 (5 bases). V was trimmed by 9 bases and J by 2 bases, leaving 10 bases between them. CDR1 MDHEN and CDR2 SYDVKM come from the germline V gene. The CDR3 contains 12 residues. The DNA for the CDR3 is TGTGCCAGATCGACAGAGCAAGAGACCCAGTACTTC. It specifies CARSTEQETQYF.